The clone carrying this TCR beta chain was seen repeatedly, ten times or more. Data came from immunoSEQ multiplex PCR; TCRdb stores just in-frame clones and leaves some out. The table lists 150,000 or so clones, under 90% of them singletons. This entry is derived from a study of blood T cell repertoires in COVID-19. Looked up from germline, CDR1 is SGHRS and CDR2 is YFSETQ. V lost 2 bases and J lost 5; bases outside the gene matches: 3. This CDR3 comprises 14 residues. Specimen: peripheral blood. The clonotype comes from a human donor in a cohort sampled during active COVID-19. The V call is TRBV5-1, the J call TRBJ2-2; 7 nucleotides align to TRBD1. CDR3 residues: CASSFGTATGELFF. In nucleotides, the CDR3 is TGCGCCAGCAGCTTCGGGACAGCTACCGGGGAGCTGTTTTTT. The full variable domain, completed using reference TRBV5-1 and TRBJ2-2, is KAGVTQTPRYLIKTRGQQVTLSCSPISGHRSVSWYQQTPGQGLQFLFEYFSETQRNKGNFPGRFSGRQFSNSRSEMNVSTLELGDSALYLCASSFGTATGELFFGEGSRLTVL.